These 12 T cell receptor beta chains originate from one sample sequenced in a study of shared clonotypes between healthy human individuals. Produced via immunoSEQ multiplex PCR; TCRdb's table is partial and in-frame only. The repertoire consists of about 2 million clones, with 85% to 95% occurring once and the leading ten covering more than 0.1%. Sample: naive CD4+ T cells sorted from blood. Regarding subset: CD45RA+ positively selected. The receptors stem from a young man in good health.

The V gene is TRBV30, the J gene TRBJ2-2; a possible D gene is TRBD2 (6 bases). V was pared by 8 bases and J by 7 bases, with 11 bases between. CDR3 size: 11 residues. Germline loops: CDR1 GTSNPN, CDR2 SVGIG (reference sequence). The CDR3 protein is CAHRGGGELFF. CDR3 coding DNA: TGTGCCCACCGGGGAGGCGGGGAGCTGTTTTTT.

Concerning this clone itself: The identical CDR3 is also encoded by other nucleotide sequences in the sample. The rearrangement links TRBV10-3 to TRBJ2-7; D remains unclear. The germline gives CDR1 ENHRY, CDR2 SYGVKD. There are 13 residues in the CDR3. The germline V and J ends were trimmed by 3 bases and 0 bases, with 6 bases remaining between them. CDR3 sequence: CAISEGVSYEQYF. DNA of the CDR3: TGTGCCATCAGTGAAGGAGTCTCCTACGAGCAGTACTTC.

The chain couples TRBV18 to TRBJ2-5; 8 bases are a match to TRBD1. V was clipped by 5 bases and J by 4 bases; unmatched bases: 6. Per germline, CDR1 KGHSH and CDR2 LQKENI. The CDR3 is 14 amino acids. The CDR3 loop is CASSTQGVIETQYF. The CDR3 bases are TGTGCCAGCTCAACACAGGGGGTGATAGAGACCCAGTACTTC.

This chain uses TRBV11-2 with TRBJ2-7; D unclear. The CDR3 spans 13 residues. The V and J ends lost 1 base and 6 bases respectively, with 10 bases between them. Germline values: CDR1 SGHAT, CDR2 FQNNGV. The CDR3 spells CASSLAVVGEQYF. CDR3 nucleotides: TGTGCCAGCAGCTTAGCGGTTGTCGGCGAGCAGTACTTC.

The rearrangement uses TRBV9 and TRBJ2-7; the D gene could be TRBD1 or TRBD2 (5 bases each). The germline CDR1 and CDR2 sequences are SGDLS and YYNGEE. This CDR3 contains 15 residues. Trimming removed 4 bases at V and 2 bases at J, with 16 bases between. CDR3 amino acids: CASSPPGRATYEQYF. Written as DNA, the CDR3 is TGTGCCAGCAGCCCGCCGGGACGGGCCACCTACGAGCAGTACTTC.

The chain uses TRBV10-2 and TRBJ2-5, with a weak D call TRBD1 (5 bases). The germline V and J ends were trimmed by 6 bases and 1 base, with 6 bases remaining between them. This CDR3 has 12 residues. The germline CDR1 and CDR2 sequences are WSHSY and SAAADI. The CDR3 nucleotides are TGCGCCAGCAGCAGGGTCCAAGAGACCCAGTACTTC. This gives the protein CASSRVQETQYF.

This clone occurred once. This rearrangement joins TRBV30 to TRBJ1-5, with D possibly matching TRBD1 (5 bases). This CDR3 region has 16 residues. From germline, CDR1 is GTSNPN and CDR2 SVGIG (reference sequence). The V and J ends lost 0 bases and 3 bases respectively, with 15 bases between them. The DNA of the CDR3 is TGTGCCTGGAGTGTACCGACAGCATTACACAATCAGCCCCAGCATTTT. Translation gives CAWSVPTALHNQPQHF.

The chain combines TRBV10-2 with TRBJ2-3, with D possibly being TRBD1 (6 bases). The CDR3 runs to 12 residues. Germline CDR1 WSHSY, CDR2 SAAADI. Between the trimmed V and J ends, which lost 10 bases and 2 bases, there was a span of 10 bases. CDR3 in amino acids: CATSGATDTQYF. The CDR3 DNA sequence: TGCGCCACCTCAGGGGCCACAGATACGCAGTATTTT.

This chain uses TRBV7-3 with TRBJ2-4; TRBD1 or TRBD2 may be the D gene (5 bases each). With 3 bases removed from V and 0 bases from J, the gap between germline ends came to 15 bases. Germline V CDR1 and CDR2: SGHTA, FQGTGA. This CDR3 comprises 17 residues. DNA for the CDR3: TGTGCCAGCAGCTTCCTCCCCTGGGGGTTAGCCAAAAACATTCAGTACTTC. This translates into CASSFLPWGLAKNIQYF.

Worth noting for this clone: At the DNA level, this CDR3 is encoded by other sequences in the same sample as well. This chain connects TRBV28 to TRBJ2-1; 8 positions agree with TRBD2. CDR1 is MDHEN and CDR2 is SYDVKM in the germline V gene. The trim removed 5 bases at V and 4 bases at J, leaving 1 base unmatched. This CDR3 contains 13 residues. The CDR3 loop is CASSLAGYNEQFF. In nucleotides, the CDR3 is TGTGCCAGCAGTCTAGCGGGTTACAATGAGCAGTTCTTC.

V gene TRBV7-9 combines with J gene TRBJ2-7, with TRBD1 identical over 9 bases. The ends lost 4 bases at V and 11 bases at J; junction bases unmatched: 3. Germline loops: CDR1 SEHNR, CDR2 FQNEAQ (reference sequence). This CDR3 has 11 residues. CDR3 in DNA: TGTGCCAGCAGCTCCCGGGACAGGGAGTACTTC. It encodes CASSSRDREYF.

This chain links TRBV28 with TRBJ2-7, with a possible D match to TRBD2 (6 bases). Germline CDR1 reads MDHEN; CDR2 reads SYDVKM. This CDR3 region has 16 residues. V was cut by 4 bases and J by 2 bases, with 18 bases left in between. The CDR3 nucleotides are TGTGCCAGCAGTTCACCCGGGGGACTGCTTACCTACGAGCAGTACTTC. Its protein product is CASSSPGGLLTYEQYF. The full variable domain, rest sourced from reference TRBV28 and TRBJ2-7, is DVKVTQSSRYLVKRTGEKVFLECVQDMDHENMFWYRQDPGLGLRLIYFSYDVKMKEKGDIPEGYSVSREKKERFSLILESASTNQTSMYLCASSSPGGLLTYEQYFGPGTRLTVT.